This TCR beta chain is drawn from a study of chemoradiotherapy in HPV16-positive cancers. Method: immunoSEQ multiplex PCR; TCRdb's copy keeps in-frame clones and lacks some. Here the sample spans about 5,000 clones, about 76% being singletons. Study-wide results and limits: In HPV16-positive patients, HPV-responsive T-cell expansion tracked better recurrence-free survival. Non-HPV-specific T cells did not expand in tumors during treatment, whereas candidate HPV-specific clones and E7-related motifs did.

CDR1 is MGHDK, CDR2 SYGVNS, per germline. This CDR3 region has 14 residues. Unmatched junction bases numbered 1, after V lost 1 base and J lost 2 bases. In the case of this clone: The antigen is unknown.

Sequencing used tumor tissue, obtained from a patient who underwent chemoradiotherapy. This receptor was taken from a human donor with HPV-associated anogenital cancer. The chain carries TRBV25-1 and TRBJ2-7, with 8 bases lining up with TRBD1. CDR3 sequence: CASSESQGAYEQYF. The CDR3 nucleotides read TGTGCCAGCAGTGAATCACAGGGGGCCTACGAGCAGTACTTC.